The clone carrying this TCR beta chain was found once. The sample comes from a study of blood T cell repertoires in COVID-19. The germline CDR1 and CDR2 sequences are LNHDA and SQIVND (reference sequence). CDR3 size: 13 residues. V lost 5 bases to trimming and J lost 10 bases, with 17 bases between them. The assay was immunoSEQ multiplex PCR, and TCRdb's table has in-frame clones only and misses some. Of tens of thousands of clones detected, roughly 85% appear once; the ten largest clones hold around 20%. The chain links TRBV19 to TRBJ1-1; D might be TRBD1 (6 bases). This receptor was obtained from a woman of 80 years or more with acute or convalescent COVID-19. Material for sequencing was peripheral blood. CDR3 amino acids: CASSPGTIERAFF. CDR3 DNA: TGTGCCAGTAGTCCCGGGACAATCGAAAGAGCTTTCTTT.